The entry below gives a single T cell receptor beta chain sequence along with its context. The antigen is not known. CDR3 length: 16 residues. The germline CDR1 and CDR2 sequences are SGDLS and YYNGEE. The junction had 7 bases not matched to a gene; V was cut back by 3 bases and J by 3 bases. TCRdb processed the reads anew with MiXCR; each CDR3 protein has one entry. The data show about 830,000 distinct CDR3 sequences, 32% seen once. The entry originates in a study of T cell repertoires in cytomegalovirus infection. For the study at large: Shared public TCR beta signatures pointed to both CMV infection and a matching HLA type. Study results and limitations: People with CMV and the relevant HLA were identified by cumulative public TCR beta family frequency.

The sample here was cultured CD8+ T cells from PBMCs, taken from culture after CMV antigen stimulation. The chain couples TRBV9 to TRBJ2-4; TRBD2 matches 9 bases. This clonotype was obtained from a human donor in good health (CMV status not recorded). Some clones in this sample may be carry-over from other donors' samples. The CDR3 DNA sequence: TGTGCCAGCAGCGCCCTAGGGCGGGGGGGCAAAAACATTCAGTACTTC. It translates to CASSALGRGGKNIQYF.